One T cell receptor beta chain is described in this entry. Its antigen is not identified. The assay was immunoSEQ multiplex PCR, and TCRdb's table has in-frame clones only and misses some. The sample records approximately 2.5 million clones, around nine tenths being singletons. This CDR3 is 12 amino acids long. V lost 5 bases and J lost 5, with 10 bases in between. CDR1 and CDR2 from the germline V gene are MNHNY and SVGAGI (reference sequence). This specimen comes from a study of shared clonotypes between healthy human individuals. Study summary: The people who gave samples were two women and a few men aged 18 to 49.

Notes on the study in general: Unshared clonotypes carried lower generation probabilities than those common to all four donors.

This TCR was recovered from a man younger than 35 in good health. V is TRBV6-6 and J is TRBJ2-7, with D perhaps matching TRBD1 (6 bases). Sequencing used naive CD4+ T cells sorted from blood. As to subset: CD45RA+ positively selected. As DNA, the CDR3 is TGTGCCAGCAGTCGGACAGCCAACGAGCAGTACTTC. This encodes CASSRTANEQYF.